The 4 T cell receptor beta chains below come from one sample, sequenced in a study of shared clonotypes between healthy human individuals. The protocol was immunoSEQ multiplex PCR, while the TCRdb copy is restricted to in-frame clones and leaves out a portion. The repertoire holds fewer than 650,000 clones, with around 78% as singletons. The source material was PBMCs. These receptors were taken from a woman aged 40 to 55 in good health. Some clones in this sample may be carry-over from other donors' samples.

The rearrangement joins TRBV5-8 to TRBJ2-5, with 7 bases matching TRBD2. V shed 4 bases, J shed 9 bases, and the junction held 15 bases outside the gene matches. CDR3 length: 15 residues. Germline V gene data show CDR1 as SGHTS and CDR2 as YDEGEE. The CDR3, as DNA: TGTGCCAGCAGCCGGGCGGGAGCGGGGAACATGGCCCAGTACTTC. Its translation is CASSRAGAGNMAQYF.

This clone was seen only a few times. The chain carries TRBV29-1 and TRBJ2-1, with D perhaps matching TRBD1 or TRBD2 (6 bases each). CDR1 SQVTM and CDR2 ANQGSEA come from the germline V gene. The CDR3 is 17 residues long. V was trimmed by 3 bases and J by 7 bases, leaving 25 bases between them. The CDR3 region is CSVDGLAGGGLSNEQFF. In DNA form, the CDR3 reads TGCAGCGTTGACGGCCTGGCAGGAGGGGGGCTGAGTAATGAGCAGTTCTTC.

The chain combines TRBV30 with TRBJ2-5; no reliable D call. The end of the DNA aligns better with TRBJ2-7, so the J call may be wrong. Germline CDR1 and CDR2: GTSNPN and SVGIG (reference sequence). This CDR3 has 12 residues. The CDR3 DNA reads as TGTGCCTGGAGCCCTCAATCCTACGAGCAGTACTTC. Its translation: CAWSPQSYEQYF.

The chain links TRBV30 to TRBJ1-4; D gene unclear. Germline V CDR1 and CDR2: GTSNPN, SVGIG (reference sequence). CDR3 length: 14 residues. The germline V and J ends were trimmed by 2 bases and 2 bases, with 9 bases remaining between them. CDR3 region: CAWSLAVTNEKLFF. DNA for the CDR3: TGTGCCTGGAGTCTAGCAGTCACTAATGAAAAACTGTTTTTT. Drawing the rest from reference TRBV30 and TRBJ1-4, the complete variable domain is SQTIHQWPATLVQPVGSPLSLECTVEGTSNPNLYWYRQAAGRGLQLLFYSVGIGQISSEVPQNLSASRPQDRQFILSSKKLLLSDSGFYLCAWSLAVTNEKLFFGSGTQLSVL.